This T cell receptor (beta chain) was profiled in a study of control samples from healthy donors and cancer patients. This clone was detected only once. Between the trimmed V and J ends, which lost 2 bases and 4 bases, there was a span of 9 bases. This CDR3 is 14 amino acids long. Germline CDR1 and CDR2: SGHRS and YFSETQ. Profiled with immunoSEQ multiplex PCR; TCRdb holds only in-frame clones, not every one. The sample consists of 130,000 to 150,000 clones, about 90% of them appearing once. The receptor's source is a man aged 25 to 45 in good health. The rearrangement joins TRBV5-1 to TRBJ2-2; tentative D call: TRBD1 (5 bases). Material: blood. The CDR3 here is CASSFQGSTGELFF. The CDR3 DNA reads as TGCGCCAGCAGCTTCCAGGGATCCACCGGGGAGCTGTTTTTT.